This T cell receptor (beta chain) was identified in a study of tumor and adjacent non-tumor tissue in lung cancer. Overall study context: Histology: about twelve adenocarcinoma, 2 squamous cell carcinoma, 1 small cell lung cancer.

To note about this clonotype: Its antigen is unidentified. This is likely a read error, given that the CDR3 carries no conserved phenylalanine or tryptophan at its end.

The library came from three nested PCR rounds adapted from ARM-PCR protocols. TCRdb reprocessed the multiplex PCR reads with MiXCR, giving one entry per CDR3 protein. Of around 66,000 distinct CDR3 sequences in the sample, about 80% were seen once. Findings and limits, study-wide: Compared with tumor, normal lung showed significantly lower TCR diversity. Shorter survival was associated with higher TCR diversity in tumors.

This sample's RNA came from whole unsorted tissue. The CDR3 sequence is 16 residues long. CDR1 and CDR2 (germline): MNHNY, SVGAGI (reference sequence). The sequencing input was lung tumor tissue. This receptor was taken from a man between 60 and 75 years old with non-small cell lung cancer. The rearrangement links TRBV6-6 to TRBJ1-6; 7 nucleotides line up with TRBD1. The CDR3: CATAGGTVIYNSLLHS. CDR3 DNA sequence: TGTGCCACCGCAGGTGGGACAGTGATCTATAATTCACTCCTCCACTCT.